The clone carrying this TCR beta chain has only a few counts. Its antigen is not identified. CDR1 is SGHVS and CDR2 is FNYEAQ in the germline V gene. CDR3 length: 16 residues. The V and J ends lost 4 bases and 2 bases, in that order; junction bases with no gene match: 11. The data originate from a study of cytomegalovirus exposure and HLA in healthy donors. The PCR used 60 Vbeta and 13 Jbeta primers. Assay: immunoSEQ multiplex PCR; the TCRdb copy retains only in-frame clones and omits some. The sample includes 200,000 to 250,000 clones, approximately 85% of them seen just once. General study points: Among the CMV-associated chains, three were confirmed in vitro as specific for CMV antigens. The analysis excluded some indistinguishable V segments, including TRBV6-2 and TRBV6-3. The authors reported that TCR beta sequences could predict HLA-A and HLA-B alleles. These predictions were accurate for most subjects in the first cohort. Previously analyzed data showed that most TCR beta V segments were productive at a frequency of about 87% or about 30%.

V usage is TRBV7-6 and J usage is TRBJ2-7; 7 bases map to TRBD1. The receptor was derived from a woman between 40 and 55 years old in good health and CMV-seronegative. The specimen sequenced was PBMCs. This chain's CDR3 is CASSSPYRGGTYEQYF. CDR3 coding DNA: TGTGCCAGCAGCTCGCCGTACAGGGGCGGAACCTACGAGCAGTACTTC. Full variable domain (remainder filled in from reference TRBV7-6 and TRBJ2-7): GAGVSQSPRYKVTKRGQDVALRCDPISGHVSLYWYRQALGQGPEFLTYFNYEAQQDKSGLPNDRFSAERPEGSISTLTIQRTEQRDSAMYRCASSSPYRGGTYEQYFGPGTRLTVT.